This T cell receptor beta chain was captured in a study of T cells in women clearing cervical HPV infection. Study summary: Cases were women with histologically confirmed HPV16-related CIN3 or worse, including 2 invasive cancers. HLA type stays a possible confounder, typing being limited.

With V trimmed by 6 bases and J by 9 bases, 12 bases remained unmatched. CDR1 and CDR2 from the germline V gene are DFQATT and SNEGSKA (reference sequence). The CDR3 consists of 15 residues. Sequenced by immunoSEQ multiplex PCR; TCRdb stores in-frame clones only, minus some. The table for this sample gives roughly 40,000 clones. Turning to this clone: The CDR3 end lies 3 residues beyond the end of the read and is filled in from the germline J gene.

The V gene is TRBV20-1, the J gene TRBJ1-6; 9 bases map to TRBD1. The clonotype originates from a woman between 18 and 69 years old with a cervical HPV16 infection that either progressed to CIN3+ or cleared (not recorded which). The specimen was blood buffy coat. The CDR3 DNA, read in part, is TGCAGTGCCGCGATCGGGACAGGGAATCCTTCACCC. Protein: CSAAIGTGNPSP. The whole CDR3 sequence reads CSAAIGTGNPSPLHF.